This T cell receptor beta chain was profiled in a study of siplizumab effects on memory and regulatory T cells. Measured with immunoSEQ multiplex PCR; TCRdb has only the in-frame clones, and not every one. The data contain 70,000 or so clones, roughly 88% of them singletons. CDR1 is SGHTS and CDR2 is YDEGEE in the germline V gene. Trimming stripped 0 bases from V and 0 bases from J, with 7 bases between. The length of the CDR3 is 15 residues. The V gene is TRBV5-8, the J gene TRBJ2-4; tentative D call: TRBD2 (6 bases). The sequence came from a human donor in good health. Sequences were obtained from Tregs sorted from blood. This CDR3 is CASSLEGLAKNIQYF. CDR3 nucleotide sequence: TGTGCCAGCAGCTTGGAGGGACTAGCCAAAAACATTCAGTACTTC. The full variable domain, its missing parts supplied by reference TRBV5-8 and TRBJ2-4, is EAGVTQSPTHLIKTRGQQATLRCSPISGHTSVYWYQQALGLGLQFLLWYDEGEERNRGNFPPRFSGRQFPNYSSELNVNALELEDSALYLCASSLEGLAKNIQYFGAGTRLSVL.